This T cell receptor beta chain was sequenced in a study of shared clonotypes between healthy human individuals. The unsorted PBMC sample used ten immunoSEQ deep assay plates. Measured with immunoSEQ multiplex PCR; TCRdb has only the in-frame clones, and not every one. The top ten clones hold approximately 12% of a sample with about half a million clones, approximately 79% of them seen once. The CDR3 length is 15 residues. Germline V gives CDR1 KGHSH, CDR2 LQKENI. Trimming took 6 bases from V and 6 from J; bases not matched to a gene: 6. The chain has TRBV18 and TRBJ2-1; 12 bases align to TRBD2. The sample comprised PBMCs. This receptor was taken from a woman aged 40 to 50 in good health. Some clones in this sample may be carry-over from other donors' samples. The CDR3 loop is CASSPRGLAGNEQFF. As DNA, the CDR3 is TGTGCCAGCTCCCCCCGGGGACTAGCGGGCAATGAGCAGTTCTTC. The full variable domain, in which reference TRBV18 and TRBJ2-1 provide the parts outside the CDR3, is NAGVMQNPRHLVRRRGQEARLRCSPMKGHSHVYWYRQLPEEGLKFMVYLQKENIIDESGMPKERFSAEFPKEGPSILRIQQVVRGDSAAYFCASSPRGLAGNEQFFGPGTRLTVL.